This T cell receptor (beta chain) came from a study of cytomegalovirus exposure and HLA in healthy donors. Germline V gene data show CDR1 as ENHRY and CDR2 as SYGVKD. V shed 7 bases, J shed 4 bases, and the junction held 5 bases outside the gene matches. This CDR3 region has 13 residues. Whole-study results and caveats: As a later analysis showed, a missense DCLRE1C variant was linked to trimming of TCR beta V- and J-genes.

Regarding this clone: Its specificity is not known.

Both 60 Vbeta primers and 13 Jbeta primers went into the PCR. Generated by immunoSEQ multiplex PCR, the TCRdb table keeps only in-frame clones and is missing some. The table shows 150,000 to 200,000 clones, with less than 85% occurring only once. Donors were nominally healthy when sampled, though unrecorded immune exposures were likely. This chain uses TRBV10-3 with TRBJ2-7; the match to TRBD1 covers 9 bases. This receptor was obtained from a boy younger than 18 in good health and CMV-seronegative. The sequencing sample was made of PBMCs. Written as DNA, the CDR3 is TGTGCCATCACCCGGGACAGGGAATACGAGCAGTACTTC. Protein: CAITRDREYEQYF.